The 13 T cell receptor beta chains below were found in one sample sequenced in a study of blood T cell repertoires in COVID-19. The protocol was immunoSEQ multiplex PCR, while the TCRdb copy is restricted to in-frame clones and leaves out a portion. This sample yields about 190,000 clones, of which around 89% are seen a single time; around 0.63% belongs to the top ten. Specimen: peripheral blood. The receptor source for this set is a man aged 50-60 years with acute or convalescent COVID-19.

The chain is built from TRBV6-5 and TRBJ1-2; 8 bases fit TRBD1. Germline loops: CDR1 MNHEY, CDR2 SVGAGI. Losses at the gene ends were 6 bases for V and 2 bases for J; bases not matched to a gene: 5. The CDR3 totals 14 residues. CDR3: CASSRTGINYGYTF. CDR3 nucleotides: TGTGCCAGCAGCCGGACAGGGATCAACTATGGCTACACCTTC.

The genes are TRBV2 and TRBJ1-1; 7 bases line up with TRBD1. Germline V CDR1 and CDR2: SNHLY, FYNNEI. With V trimmed by 1 base and J by 0 bases, 8 bases remained unmatched. The CDR3 runs 17 residues. The CDR3 protein is CASSEEEAGGMNTEAFF. Here the CDR3 DNA reads TGTGCCAGCAGTGAAGAGGAGGCAGGGGGAATGAACACTGAAGCTTTCTTT.

The chain couples TRBV29-1 to TRBJ2-1; 8 nucleotides align to TRBD2. The CDR3 covers 12 residues. Germline CDR1 reads SQVTM; CDR2 reads ANQGSEA. Trimming at V came to 1 base and at J to 8 bases, leaving 1 base not matched to a gene. In nucleotides, the CDR3 is TGCAGCGTTGAAGGGACTAGCCATGAGCAGTTCTTC. It encodes CSVEGTSHEQFF.

This clone was counted once. The chain joins TRBV28 to TRBJ2-7; 10 bases map to TRBD2. The CDR3 contains 14 residues. In germline, CDR1 is MDHEN, CDR2 SYDVKM. After removal of 5 bases from V and 3 bases from J, the junction contained 4 bases not matched to a gene. The CDR3 loop reads CASSNLAGDYEQYF. The DNA of the CDR3 is TGTGCCAGCAGTAATCTAGCGGGGGACTACGAGCAGTACTTC.

The genes are TRBV24-1 and TRBJ2-5; TRBD1 matches 7 bases. The CDR3 sequence is 14 residues long. Germline trimming cut 3 bases from V and 3 bases from J; bases unmatched to any gene: 3. Germline V gives CDR1 KGHDR, CDR2 SFDVKD. The CDR3 is CATSDPRGKETQYF. In DNA form, the CDR3 reads TGTGCCACCAGTGATCCCAGGGGGAAAGAGACCCAGTACTTC.

This rearrangement joins TRBV11-2 to TRBJ2-7, with a possible D match to TRBD2 (5 bases). The CDR3 spans 15 residues. CDR1 is SGHAT, CDR2 FQNNGV, per germline. Trimming took 0 bases from V and 2 from J, leaving 11 bases between them. The CDR3 DNA follows: TGTGCCAGCAGCTTAGATCTCGGGAAAACCTACGAGCAGTACGTC. This gives the protein CASSLDLGKTYEQYV.

The chain employs TRBV3-1 (or the pseudogene TRBV3-2) and TRBJ2-5; D is perhaps TRBD2 (6 bases). The V end was cut by 3 bases, the J end by 1 base, with 9 bases between. The V gene's germline CDR1 is LGHDT and CDR2 YNNKEL (reference sequence). CDR3 length: 14 residues. The CDR3 spells CASSHLGGQETQYF. The CDR3, as DNA: TGTGCCAGCAGCCACCTCGGGGGCCAAGAGACCCAGTACTTC.

The chain is built from TRBV11-2 and TRBJ2-3, with D possibly matching TRBD2 (6 bases). Germline CDR1 reads SGHAT; CDR2 reads FQNNGV. The ends were cut back, 6 bases at V and 9 bases at J, with 19 bases in the middle. CDR3 size: 14 residues. CDR3 coding DNA: TGTGCCAGCAGTTCAACGCGGGGTTTACGGACGCAGTATTTT. This sequence encodes CASSSTRGLRTQYF.

V and J are TRBV27 and TRBJ1-4, with no clear D. This CDR3 is 14 amino acids long. The germline gives CDR1 MNHEY, CDR2 SMNVEV (reference sequence). V was pared by 5 bases and J by 4 bases, with 11 bases between. CDR3 amino acids: CASSGLGDNEKLFF. In DNA form, the CDR3 reads TGTGCCAGCAGTGGACTCGGGGATAATGAAAAACTGTTTTTT.

The chain is built from TRBV4-2 and TRBJ1-6; maybe TRBD1 (5 bases). Looked up from germline, CDR1 is LGHNA and CDR2 is YNFKEQ. The CDR3 loop spans 14 amino acids. V gave up 4 bases and J gave up 6 bases, with 10 bases separating them. CDR3 loop: CASSPGGANSPLHF. CDR3 DNA sequence: TGTGCCAGCAGCCCGGGAGGGGCTAATTCACCCCTCCACTTT.

The chain uses TRBV7-8 and TRBJ2-7; 8 bases align to TRBD2. There are 15 residues in the CDR3. Germline CDR1 SGHVS, CDR2 FQNEAQ. Trimming cost V 0 bases and J 2 bases; bases outside gene matches: 3. The CDR3 DNA sequence: TGTGCCAGCAGCTTAGCGACTAGCGACACCTACGAGCAGTACTTC. Protein: CASSLATSDTYEQYF. The variable domain in full, completed from reference TRBV7-8 and TRBJ2-7, reads GAGVSQSPRYKVAKRGQDVALRCDPISGHVSLFWYQQALGQGPEFLTYFQNEAQLDKSGLPSDRFFAERPEGSVSTLKIQRTQQEDSAVYLCASSLATSDTYEQYFGPGTRLTVT.

The rearrangement joins TRBV11-2 to TRBJ1-6; D is perhaps TRBD1 (5 bases). This CDR3 spans 16 amino acids. Germline lookup yields CDR1 SGHAT and CDR2 FQNNGV. The V end was cut by 1 base, the J end by 1 base, with 8 bases between. The CDR3 DNA is TGTGCCAGCAGCTTAGCGGGGGGGTCCTATAATTCACCCCTCCACTTT. Residues: CASSLAGGSYNSPLHF.

The table lists this clone with a few counts. The chain carries TRBV28 and TRBJ1-3; D not certain. Germline CDR1 is MDHEN and CDR2 is SYDVKM. The ends were cut back, 6 bases at V and 9 bases at J, with 12 bases in the middle. The CDR3 totals 12 residues. CDR3 in amino acids: CASSPSLSTIYF. The CDR3 DNA sequence: TGTGCCAGCAGCCCCTCGTTGAGCACCATATATTTT.